The source of this TCR beta chain is a study of type 1 and type 2 diabetes patients. Study-level background: The cohort mixed type 1 diabetes, type 2 diabetes and nondiabetic donors. Broader study findings: Type 1 diabetes repertoires were significantly less diverse than type 2 diabetes ones. Type 2 diabetes and control samples shared highly correlated V and J usage, averaging around 0.97.

PCR was run on genomic DNA. Multiplex PCR with 30 forward and 13 reverse primers amplified the TCR beta CDR3. TCRdb ran MiXCR on the multiplex PCR reads and lists one entry per CDR3 protein. In the table there are fewer than 300,000 distinct CDR3 sequences, roughly 50% of which are singletons. This clonotype was seen a few times. Its antigen remains unknown. Trimming removed 6 bases at V and 4 bases at J, with 9 bases between. The CDR3 spans 12 residues. Germline V gives CDR1 LNHDA, CDR2 SQIVND (reference sequence). The specimen was peripheral blood mononuclear cells (PBMCs). The chain carries TRBV19 and TRBJ1-2, with a possible D match to TRBD1 (6 bases). This receptor was identified in a man between 18 and 29 years old with type 2 diabetes. CDR3: CASRTGSYGYTF. CDR3 nucleotide sequence: TGTGCCAGTAGGACAGGTTCCTATGGCTACACCTTC. Together with reference TRBV19 and TRBJ1-2, the CDR3 gives the full variable domain: DGGITQSPKYLFRKEGQNVTLSCEQNLNHDAMYWYRQDPGQGLRLIYYSQIVNDFQKGDIAEGYSVSREKKESFPLTVTSAQKNPTAFYLCASRTGSYGYTFGSGTRLTVV.